This T cell receptor beta chain derives from a study of blood T cell repertoires in COVID-19. The CDR3 contains 15 residues. Trimming removed 3 bases from V and 2 bases from J; junction bases left unmatched: 7. The germline V gene has CDR1 LNHDA and CDR2 SQIVND (reference sequence). Authors' processing steps: Amplifying reference gene primers gave estimates of nucleated cell counts. TCRdb's copy holds only in-frame clones and misses some; the assay was immunoSEQ multiplex PCR. V and J calls and clone size are those listed in that table; D and trimming were worked out from the DNA. The table lists 60,000 or so clones, about nine tenths of them singletons.

Sequenced input: peripheral blood. This TCR came from a human donor with acute or convalescent COVID-19. The donor label of this sample is uncertain. The gene calls are TRBV19 and TRBJ2-7; the match to TRBD2 covers 7 bases. CDR3 sequence (DNA): TGTGCCAGTAGTATCGGGGGGTCCGGAACCTACGAGCAGTACTTC. Its protein is CASSIGGSGTYEQYF. Full variable domain (remainder filled in from reference TRBV19 and TRBJ2-7): DGGITQSPKYLFRKEGQNVTLSCEQNLNHDAMYWYRQDPGQGLRLIYYSQIVNDFQKGDIAEGYSVSREKKESFPLTVTSAQKNPTAFYLCASSIGGSGTYEQYFGPGTRLTVT.